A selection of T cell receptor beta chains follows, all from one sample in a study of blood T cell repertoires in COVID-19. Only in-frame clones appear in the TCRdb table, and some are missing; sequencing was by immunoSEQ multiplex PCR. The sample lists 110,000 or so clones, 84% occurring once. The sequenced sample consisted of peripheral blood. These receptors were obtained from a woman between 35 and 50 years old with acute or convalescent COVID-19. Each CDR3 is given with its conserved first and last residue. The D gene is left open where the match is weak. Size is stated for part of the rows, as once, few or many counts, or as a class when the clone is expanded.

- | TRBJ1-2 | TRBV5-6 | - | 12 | CASSRRTAGYTF | TGTGCCAGCAGCCGGAGGACAGCTGGCTACACCTTC
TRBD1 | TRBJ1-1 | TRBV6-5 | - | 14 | CASSYQGVNTEAFF | TGTGCCAGCAGTTATCAGGGGGTGAACACTGAAGCTTTCTTT
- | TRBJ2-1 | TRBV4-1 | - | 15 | CASSQSRVLYNEQFF | TGCGCCAGCAGCCAGAGCAGGGTTCTCTACAATGAGCAGTTCTTC
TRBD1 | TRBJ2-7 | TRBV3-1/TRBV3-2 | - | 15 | CASSQVGTGGFEQYF | TGTGCCAGCAGCCAAGTCGGGACAGGGGGCTTCGAGCAGTACTTC
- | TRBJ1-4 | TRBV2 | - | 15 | CASSADKARGEKLFF | TGTGCCAGCAGTGCGGACAAGGCCCGCGGAGAAAAACTGTTTTTT
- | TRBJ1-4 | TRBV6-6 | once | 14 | CASSNLRAREKLFF | TGTGCCAGCAGTAACCTCAGGGCCCGTGAAAAACTGTTTTTT
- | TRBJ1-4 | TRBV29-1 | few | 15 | CSVEDKRTSNEKLFF | TGCAGCGTTGAAGATAAGAGGACTTCTAATGAAAAACTGTTTTTT
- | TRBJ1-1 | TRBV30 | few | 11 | CAWSPTREAFF | TGTGCCTGGAGCCCGACCAGGGAAGCTTTCTTT
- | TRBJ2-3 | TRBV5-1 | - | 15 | CASSSGQVGEVTQYF | TGCGCCAGCAGCTCCGGACAGGTCGGGGAGGTTACGCAGTATTTT
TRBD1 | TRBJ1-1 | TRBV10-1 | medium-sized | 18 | CASSESRDRGLMNTEAFF | TGCGCCAGCAGTGAGTCCAGGGACAGGGGCCTTATGAACACTGAAGCTTTCTTT
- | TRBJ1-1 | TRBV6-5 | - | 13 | CASITGRGTEAFF | TGTGCCAGCATTACAGGGAGGGGGACTGAAGCTTTCTTT
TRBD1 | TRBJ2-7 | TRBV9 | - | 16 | CASSPNSGTGSYEQYF | TGTGCCAGCAGCCCTAACTCCGGGACAGGTTCCTACGAGCAGTACTTC
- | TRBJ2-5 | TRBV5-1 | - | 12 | CASSFRGETQYF | TGCGCCAGCAGCTTCAGGGGAGAGACCCAGTACTTC
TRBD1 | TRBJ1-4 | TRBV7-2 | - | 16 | CASSAYRGPTNEKLFF | TGTGCCAGCAGCGCCTACAGGGGGCCAACTAATGAAAAACTGTTTTTT
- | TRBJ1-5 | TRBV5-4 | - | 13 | CASSFGRDQPQHF | TGTGCCAGCAGCTTCGGCAGGGATCAGCCCCAGCATTTT
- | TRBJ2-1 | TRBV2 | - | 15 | CASSELGSRNNEQFF | TGTGCCAGCAGTGAACTGGGGAGTAGAAACAATGAGCAGTTCTTC